This T cell receptor (beta chain) appears in the sequencing data of a study of blood T cells in healthy people across ages. V was trimmed by 4 bases and J by 7 bases, leaving 11 bases between them. The CDR3 is 12 amino acids. Germline values: CDR1 SGHVS, CDR2 FQNEAQ. Turning to this clonotype: Its antigen is not identified.

General study results and limits: The study could not conclusively compare naive and antigen-experienced cells, given its unsorted PBMCs. TCR beta diversity was tightly associated with the proportion of naive T cells.

Sample-barcoded 5' priming and a J-beta primer mix drove a second PCR of 7 to 11 cycles. TCRdb used MiXCR to reprocess the 5' RACE reads, holding one entry per CDR3 protein. The sample lists about 1.4 million distinct CDR3 sequences; roughly 64% were seen once. The TCR originated in a young man in good health. The chain couples TRBV7-8 to TRBJ2-7; D gene ambiguous. The sample consisted of blood. CDR3 region: CASSSRPREQYF. For the CDR3, the DNA is TGTGCCAGCAGCTCCCGTCCCCGGGAGCAGTACTTC.